A single sample is the source of the 5 T cell receptor beta chains below, sequenced in a study of shared clonotypes between healthy human individuals. Libraries were prepared by immunoSEQ multiplex PCR; TCRdb keeps only in-frame clonotypes and omits some of them. Of 450,000 to 500,000 clones detected, approximately 80% appear once; the ten largest clones hold 13%. Sequencing was performed on PBMCs. Receptors originate from a woman in her 40s in good health. Some clones in this sample may be carry-over from other donors' samples.

About this clone itself: Different DNA sequences within this sample yield the same CDR3. The genes are TRBV11-2 and TRBJ2-7; D is unresolved. The CDR3 is made up of 14 amino acids. The ends were cut back, 1 base at V and 1 base at J, with 8 bases in the middle. Germline V gene lookup returns CDR1 SGHAT and CDR2 FQNNGV. The CDR3 reads CASSLGRNSYEQYF. DNA of the CDR3: TGTGCCAGCAGCTTAGGGCGGAATTCCTACGAGCAGTACTTC.

This clone was found many times. Other nucleotide sequences in the sample specify the same CDR3. The V gene is TRBV5-8, the J gene TRBJ2-2; a weak D match, TRBD1 (6 bases). Trimming took 0 bases from V and 5 from J, leaving 11 bases between them. In germline, CDR1 is SGHTS, CDR2 YDEGEE. CDR3 length: 15 amino acids. The CDR3 region is CASSLGVTGTGELFF. Here the CDR3 DNA reads TGTGCCAGCAGCTTGGGGGTGACAGGTACCGGGGAGCTGTTTTTT.

The chain has TRBV5-4 and TRBJ2-4, with TRBD1 matching 8 bases. Germline V lookup: CDR1 SGHNT, CDR2 YYREEE (reference sequence). The CDR3 spans 13 residues. Losses at the gene ends were 4 bases for V and 7 bases for J; bases not matched to a gene: 4. The CDR3 here is CASSVGTGNIQYF. The CDR3 DNA reads as TGTGCCAGCAGCGTAGGGACAGGCAACATTCAGTACTTC. Supplemented by reference TRBV5-4 and TRBJ2-4, the full variable domain reads ETGVTQSPTHLIKTRGQQVTLRCSSQSGHNTVSWYQQALGQGPQFIFQYYREEENGRGNFPPRFSGLQFPNYSSELNVNALELDDSALYLCASSVGTGNIQYFGAGTRLSVL.

The CDR3 nucleotides are TGTGCCAGCAGCTTCCCCGGACACCACTTGACTTTC. Amino acid sequence: CASSFPGHHLTF. The chain is built from TRBV11-2 and TRBJ2-6, with D perhaps matching TRBD1 (5 bases). The CDR3 covers 12 residues. Per germline, CDR1 SGHAT and CDR2 FQNNGV. V dropped 3 bases and J dropped 17 bases, with 14 bases sitting between them.

The rearrangement joins TRBV2 to TRBJ2-5; 11 bases are shared with TRBD2. Germline CDR1 SNHLY, CDR2 FYNNEI. There are 14 residues in the CDR3. V shed 5 bases and J 7 bases; nucleotides not matched to a gene: 6. CDR3 sequence: CASSREGTSGTQYF. The CDR3 nucleotides read TGTGCCAGCAGTCGAGAAGGGACTAGCGGGACCCAGTACTTC.